This T cell receptor beta chain originates from a study of control samples from healthy donors and cancer patients. Assay used: immunoSEQ multiplex PCR; TCRdb lists only in-frame clones, some missing. The sample lists 390,000 or so clones, over 75% occurring once. The CDR3 has 14 residues. The germline V gene has CDR1 MNHEY and CDR2 SMNVEV (reference sequence). V shed 6 bases, J shed 5 bases, and the junction held 8 bases outside the gene matches. The origin of this receptor is a man aged 35-49 years with head and neck cancer. This chain connects TRBV27 to TRBJ1-1; 8 bases are shared with TRBD1. The sample comprised PBMCs. CDR3 in DNA: TGTGCCAGCAGCCCGGTGGACAGGGCGACTGAAGCTTTCTTT. As protein: CASSPVDRATEAFF.